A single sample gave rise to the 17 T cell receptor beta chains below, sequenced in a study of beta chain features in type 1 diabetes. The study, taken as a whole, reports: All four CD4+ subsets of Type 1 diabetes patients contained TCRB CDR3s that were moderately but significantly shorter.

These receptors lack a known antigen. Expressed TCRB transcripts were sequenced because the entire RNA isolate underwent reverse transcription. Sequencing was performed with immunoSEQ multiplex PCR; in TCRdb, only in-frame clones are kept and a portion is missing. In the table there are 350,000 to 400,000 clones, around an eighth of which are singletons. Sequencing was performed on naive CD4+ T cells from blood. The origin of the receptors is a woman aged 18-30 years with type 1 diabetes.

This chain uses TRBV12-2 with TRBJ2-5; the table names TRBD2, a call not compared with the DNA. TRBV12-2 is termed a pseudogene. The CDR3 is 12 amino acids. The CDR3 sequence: CASRLGGLTQYF. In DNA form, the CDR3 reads TGTGCAAGTCGCTTAGGAGGCTTGACCCAGTACTTC.

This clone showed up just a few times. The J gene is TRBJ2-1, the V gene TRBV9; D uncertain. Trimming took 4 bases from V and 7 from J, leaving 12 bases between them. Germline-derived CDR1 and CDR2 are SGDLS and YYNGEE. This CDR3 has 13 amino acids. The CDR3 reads CASSPLLHNEQFF. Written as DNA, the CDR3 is TGTGCCAGCAGCCCACTCCTCCATAATGAGCAGTTCTTC.

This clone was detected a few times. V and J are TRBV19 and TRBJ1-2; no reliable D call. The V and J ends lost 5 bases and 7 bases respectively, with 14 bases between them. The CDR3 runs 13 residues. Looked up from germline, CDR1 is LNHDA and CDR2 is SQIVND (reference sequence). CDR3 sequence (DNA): TGTGCCAGTAGTCCCCAAGTCGAGGTTGGCTACACCTTC. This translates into CASSPQVEVGYTF.

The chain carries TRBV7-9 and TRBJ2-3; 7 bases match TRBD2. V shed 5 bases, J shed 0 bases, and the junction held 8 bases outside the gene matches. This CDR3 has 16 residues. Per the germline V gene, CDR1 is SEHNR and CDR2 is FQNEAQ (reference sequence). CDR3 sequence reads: CASSGRRESSTDTQYF. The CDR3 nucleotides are TGTGCCAGCAGCGGACGGCGGGAGAGCAGCACAGATACGCAGTATTTT.

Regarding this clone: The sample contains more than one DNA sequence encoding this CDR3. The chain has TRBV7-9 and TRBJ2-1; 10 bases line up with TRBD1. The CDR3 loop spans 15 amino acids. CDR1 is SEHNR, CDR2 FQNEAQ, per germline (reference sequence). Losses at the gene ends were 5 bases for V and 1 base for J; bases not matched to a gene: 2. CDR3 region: CASSPDRGSYNEQFF. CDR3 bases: TGTGCCAGCAGCCCGGACAGGGGGTCCTACAATGAGCAGTTCTTC.

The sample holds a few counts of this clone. For the CDR3, the DNA is TGTGCCAGCAGCTCTAAAGGGGCTGAAGCTTTCTTT. Translating it yields CASSSKGAEAFF. The rearrangement uses TRBV6-5 and TRBJ1-1, with TRBD1 as a possible D gene (5 bases). V lost 6 bases, J lost 6 bases, and 11 bases lay in between. CDR1 is MNHEY and CDR2 is SVGAGI in the germline V gene. CDR3 size: 12 residues.

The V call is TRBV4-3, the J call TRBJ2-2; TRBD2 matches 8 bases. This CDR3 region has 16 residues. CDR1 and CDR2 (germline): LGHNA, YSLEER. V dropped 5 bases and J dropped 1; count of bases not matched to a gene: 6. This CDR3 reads CASSSRAGGNTGELFF. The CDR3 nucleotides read TGCGCCAGCAGCAGCCGGGCGGGGGGGAACACCGGGGAGCTGTTTTTT.

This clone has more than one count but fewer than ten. The CDR3 sequence: CASSLRLGLAGEQYF. DNA for the CDR3: TGTGCCAGCAGCTTGAGGCTCGGACTAGCTGGCGAGCAGTACTTC. The chain uses TRBV7-8 and TRBJ2-7; TRBD2 agrees at 8 bases. V was clipped by 3 bases and J by 6 bases; unmatched bases: 10. The germline V gene encodes CDR1 SGHVS and CDR2 FQNEAQ. The CDR3 totals 15 residues.

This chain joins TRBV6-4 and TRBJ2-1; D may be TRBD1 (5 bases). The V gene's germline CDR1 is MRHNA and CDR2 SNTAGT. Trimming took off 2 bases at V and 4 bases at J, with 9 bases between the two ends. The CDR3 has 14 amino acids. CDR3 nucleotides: TGTGCCAGCAGTGACGGGGCGGTGTACAATGAGCAGTTCTTC. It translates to CASSDGAVYNEQFF.

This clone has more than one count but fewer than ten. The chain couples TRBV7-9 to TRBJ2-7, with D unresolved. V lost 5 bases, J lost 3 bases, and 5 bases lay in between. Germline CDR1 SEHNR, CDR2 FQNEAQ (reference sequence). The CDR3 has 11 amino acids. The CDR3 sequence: CASSPLYEQYF. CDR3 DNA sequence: TGTGCCAGCAGCCCCCTCTACGAGCAGTACTTC.

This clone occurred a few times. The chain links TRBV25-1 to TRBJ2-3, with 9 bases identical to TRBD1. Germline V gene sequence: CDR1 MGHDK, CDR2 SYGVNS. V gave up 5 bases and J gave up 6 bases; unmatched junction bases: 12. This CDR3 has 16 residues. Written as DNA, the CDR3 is TGTGCCAGCAGTAAGGGGACAGGGCGAGGTAGGGATACGCAGTATTTT. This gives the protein CASSKGTGRGRDTQYF.

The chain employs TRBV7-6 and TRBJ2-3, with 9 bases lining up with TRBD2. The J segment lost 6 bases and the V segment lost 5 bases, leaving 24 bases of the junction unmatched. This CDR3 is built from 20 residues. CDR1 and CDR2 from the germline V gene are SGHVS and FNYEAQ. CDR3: CASSPLDLAGARQGGDTQYF. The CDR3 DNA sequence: TGTGCCAGCAGCCCCTTGGACTTAGCGGGGGCCCGCCAAGGGGGTGATACGCAGTATTTT.

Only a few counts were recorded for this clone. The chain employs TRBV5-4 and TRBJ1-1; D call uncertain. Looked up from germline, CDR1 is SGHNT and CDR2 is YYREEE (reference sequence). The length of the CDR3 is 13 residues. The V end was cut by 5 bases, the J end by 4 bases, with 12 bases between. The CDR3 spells CASRSPEGTEAFF. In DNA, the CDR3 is TGTGCCAGCAGATCCCCCGAGGGCACTGAAGCTTTCTTT.

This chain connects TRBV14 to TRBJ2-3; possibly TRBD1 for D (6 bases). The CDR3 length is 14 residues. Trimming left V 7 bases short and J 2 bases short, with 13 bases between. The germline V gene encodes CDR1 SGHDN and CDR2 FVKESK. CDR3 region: CASTERQATDTQYF. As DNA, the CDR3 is TGTGCCAGCACCGAGCGACAGGCCACAGATACGCAGTATTTT.

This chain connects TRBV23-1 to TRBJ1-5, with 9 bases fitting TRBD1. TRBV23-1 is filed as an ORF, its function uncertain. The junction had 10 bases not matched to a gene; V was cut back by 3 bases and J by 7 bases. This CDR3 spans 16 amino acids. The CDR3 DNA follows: TGCGCCAGCAGTCACCGTCGGACAGGGGTGAGGCAGCCCCAGCATTTT. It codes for CASSHRRTGVRQPQHF.

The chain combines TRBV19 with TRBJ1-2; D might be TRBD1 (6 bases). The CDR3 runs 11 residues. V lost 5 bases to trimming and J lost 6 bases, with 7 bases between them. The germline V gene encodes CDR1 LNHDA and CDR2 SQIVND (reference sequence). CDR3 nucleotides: TGTGCCAGTAGTCGGACAGATGGCTACACCTTC. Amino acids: CASSRTDGYTF.

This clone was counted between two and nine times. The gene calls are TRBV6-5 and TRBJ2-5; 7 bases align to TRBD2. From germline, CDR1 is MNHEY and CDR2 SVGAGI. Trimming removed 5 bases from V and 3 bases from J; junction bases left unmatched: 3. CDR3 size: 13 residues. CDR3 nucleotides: TGTGCCAGCAGTAGCGGGACCGAAGAGACCCAGTACTTC. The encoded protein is CASSSGTEETQYF.